A selection of T cell receptor beta chains follows, all from one sample in a study of sequential checkpoint blockade in melanoma. This table comes from immunoSEQ multiplex PCR, and its TCRdb copy is limited to in-frame clones, with some not included. The sample lists about 12,000 clones; under 80% were seen once. This sample comprised CD8+ T cells sorted from blood (inferred from file names), obtained from a patient given nivolumab and ipilimumab in sequence. The receptor source for this set is a human donor with melanoma. Each CDR3 is given with its conserved first and last residue. A D gene is named only where the DNA matches it firmly. Size is omitted from some rows. Given values are once, few, many or a class for expanded clones.

D gene: -
clone size: -
J gene: TRBJ1-2
V gene: TRBV29-1
CDR3 DNA: TGCAGCGCGGACAGCTATGGCTACACCTTC
CDR3 protein: CSADSYGYTF

D gene: -
clone size: few
J gene: TRBJ2-5
V gene: TRBV18
CDR3 DNA: TGTGCCAGCTCACCACCGTACAGTCAAGAGACCCAGTACTTC
CDR3 protein: CASSPPYSQETQYF

D gene: -
clone size: -
J gene: TRBJ2-3
V gene: TRBV29-1
CDR3 DNA: TGCAGCGTTTCGGACAGTATCGCAGATACGCAGTATTTT
CDR3 protein: CSVSDSIADTQYF

D gene: -
clone size: -
J gene: TRBJ1-2
V gene: TRBV9
CDR3 DNA: TGTGCCAGCAGCGGAGCCCCCCCCGGCTACACCTTC
CDR3 protein: CASSGAPPGYTF

D gene: -
clone size: few
J gene: TRBJ2-5
V gene: TRBV15
CDR3 DNA: TGTGCCACCAGCGCGGGGGAGACCCAGTACTTC
CDR3 protein: CATSAGETQYF

D gene: -
clone size: -
J gene: TRBJ1-2
V gene: TRBV6-1
CDR3 DNA: TGTGCCAGCACCGCAGGGGTCTACTATGGCTACACCTTC
CDR3 protein: CASTAGVYYGYTF

D gene: -
clone size: -
J gene: TRBJ1-5
V gene: TRBV28
CDR3 DNA: TGTGCCAGCAGCTCCCCTAAGCCCCAGCATTTT
CDR3 protein: CASSSPKPQHF

D gene: -
clone size: -
J gene: TRBJ2-1
V gene: TRBV7-7
CDR3 DNA: TGTGCTAGCAGCTCCATTGCCGGGGACAATGAGCAGTTCTTC
CDR3 protein: CASSSIAGDNEQFF

D gene: -
clone size: -
J gene: TRBJ1-2
V gene: TRBV12-5
CDR3 DNA: TGTGCTAGTGGTTTGGGGGACAAACTAAACTATGGCTACACCTTC
CDR3 protein: CASGLGDKLNYGYTF

D gene: -
clone size: -
J gene: TRBJ2-2
V gene: TRBV5-8
CDR3 DNA: TGTGCCAGCAGCTCCTCTTTGAACACCGGGGAGCTGTTTTTT
CDR3 protein: CASSSSLNTGELFF

D gene: -
clone size: -
J gene: TRBJ1-5
V gene: TRBV4-3
CDR3 DNA: TGCGCCAGCAGCCAAGGTCGAGGCTTCAGTCAGCCCCAGCATTTT
CDR3 protein: CASSQGRGFSQPQHF

D gene: -
clone size: -
J gene: TRBJ2-7
V gene: TRBV5-1
CDR3 DNA: TGCGCCAGCAGCTTGGCCGTTGGACAGCTTGCCTACGAGCAGTACTTC
CDR3 protein: CASSLAVGQLAYEQYF

D gene: -
clone size: -
J gene: TRBJ2-1
V gene: TRBV21-1
CDR3 DNA: TGTGCCAGCAGCAAAACGGGAAGTGAGCAGTTCTTC
CDR3 protein: CASSKTGSEQFF

D gene: TRBD2
clone size: -
J gene: TRBJ2-3
V gene: TRBV14
CDR3 DNA: TGTGCCAGCAGCCAAACCGGGACTATTGACACAGATACGCAGTATTTT
CDR3 protein: CASSQTGTIDTDTQYF

D gene: TRBD2
clone size: -
J gene: TRBJ2-1
V gene: TRBV7-6
CDR3 DNA: TGTGCCAGCAGCTTAGCTAGCGGGGAGACCTGGGAGCAGTTCTTC
CDR3 protein: CASSLASGETWEQFF

D gene: -
clone size: medium-sized
J gene: TRBJ2-7
V gene: TRBV7-8
CDR3 DNA: TGTGCCAGCACTAATGGGGGGTACGAGCAGTACTTC
CDR3 protein: CASTNGGYEQYF

D gene: -
clone size: medium-sized
J gene: TRBJ2-7
V gene: TRBV4-2
CDR3 DNA: TGTGCCAGCAGCCAAGATAGTGATGGCTACGAGCAGTACTTC
CDR3 protein: CASSQDSDGYEQYF

D gene: -
clone size: -
J gene: TRBJ2-2
V gene: TRBV10-2
CDR3 DNA: TGCGCCAGCAGTGGGGTTGGGCAGGGCACCGGGGAGCTGTTTTTT
CDR3 protein: CASSGVGQGTGELFF

D gene: TRBD2
clone size: -
J gene: TRBJ2-3
V gene: TRBV9
CDR3 DNA: TGTGCCAGCAGCTTTAGCGGGGGGACCACAGATACGCAGTATTTT
CDR3 protein: CASSFSGGTTDTQYF

D gene: -
clone size: -
J gene: TRBJ2-7
V gene: TRBV4-2
CDR3 DNA: TGTGCCAGCAGCCAAGAGAGTCGAGTAGTCTACGAGCAGTACTTC
CDR3 protein: CASSQESRVVYEQYF

D gene: TRBD1
clone size: -
J gene: TRBJ2-7
V gene: TRBV19
CDR3 DNA: TGTGCCAGTAGTTCGTCTACAGGGGCTGAGCAGTACTTC
CDR3 protein: CASSSSTGAEQYF

D gene: TRBD1
clone size: -
J gene: TRBJ2-7
V gene: TRBV11-3
CDR3 DNA: TGTGCCAGCAGCTATCCCGGACAGGCCCCTTCCGAGCAGTACTTC
CDR3 protein: CASSYPGQAPSEQYF

D gene: -
clone size: once
J gene: TRBJ1-2
V gene: TRBV6-5
CDR3 DNA: TGTGCCAGCAGTTACTACAGATCGTATGGCTACACCTTC
CDR3 protein: CASSYYRSYGYTF

D gene: TRBD1
clone size: few
J gene: TRBJ2-3
V gene: TRBV6-6
CDR3 DNA: TGTGCCAGCAGCCAAACCGACAGGGTTGAAGATACGCAGTATTTT
CDR3 protein: CASSQTDRVEDTQYF